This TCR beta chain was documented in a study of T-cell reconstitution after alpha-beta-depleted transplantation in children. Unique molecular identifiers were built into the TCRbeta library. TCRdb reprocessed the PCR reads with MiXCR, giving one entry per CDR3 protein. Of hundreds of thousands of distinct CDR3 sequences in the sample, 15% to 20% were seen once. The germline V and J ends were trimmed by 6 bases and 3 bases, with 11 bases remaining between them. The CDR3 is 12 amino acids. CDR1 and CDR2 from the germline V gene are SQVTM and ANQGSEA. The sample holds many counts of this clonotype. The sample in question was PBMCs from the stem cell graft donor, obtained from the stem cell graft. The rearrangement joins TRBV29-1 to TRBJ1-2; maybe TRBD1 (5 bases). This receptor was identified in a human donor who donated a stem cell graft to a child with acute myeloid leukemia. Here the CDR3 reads CSVPTDHYGYTF. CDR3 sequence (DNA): TGCAGCGTACCGACAGACCACTATGGCTACACCTTC.